This TCR beta chain is from a study of blood T cell repertoires in COVID-19. With V trimmed by 2 bases and J by 6 bases, 10 bases remained unmatched. The CDR3 length is 15 residues. Germline loops: CDR1 SGHKS, CDR2 YYEKEE (reference sequence). As processed by the authors: Estimated nucleated cell counts came from reference gene primer amplification. Measured with immunoSEQ multiplex PCR; TCRdb has only the in-frame clones, and not every one. The V and J calls and clone size come from that table; D and trimming were worked out from the DNA. Among 140,000 to 150,000 clones, 87% were seen once, and the ten largest hold 11%. Participants were aged roughly 18 to 100 years from about two dozen US areas. Cohorts were assigned according to the clinical history that participants reported.

V and J are TRBV5-5 and TRBJ1-2; 7 nucleotides align to TRBD1. This TCR was recovered from a man between 60 and 75 years old who had recovered from COVID-19. Sample: PBMCs or T cells enriched from blood (not recorded which). CDR3 in amino acids: CASSLQARGKHGYTF. Written as DNA, the CDR3 is TGTGCCAGCAGCTTACAGGCCAGGGGGAAACATGGCTACACCTTC.